This TCR beta chain was sequenced in a study of memory CD8 T cells in hepatitis C reinfection. Study-wide background: After reinfection, two primary-infection resolvers became chronically infected. Samples before reinfection came 55 to 20 weeks prior to detection. Reinfection meant HCV RNA positivity after two negatives ≥60 days apart. Regarding the study as a whole: Only a handful of donors prevented definitive conclusions about public clonotypes.

The assay was immunoSEQ multiplex PCR, and TCRdb's table has in-frame clones only and misses some. The profile shows 45,000 to 55,000 clones, just under 90% of them singletons. Described time point: pre-reinfection, 55 to 20 weeks before reinfection detection. Sorted cells were sequenced directly ex vivo without any in vitro expansion. In germline, CDR1 is ENHRY, CDR2 SYGVKD. The CDR3 has 16 amino acids. The V and J ends lost 2 bases and 0 bases, in that order; junction bases with no gene match: 2. Points on this clone: The antigen remains unidentified.

The TCR originated in a man aged 18 to 29 with hepatitis C virus infection. Sequencing input: naive CD8+ T cells sorted from blood. The chain combines TRBV10-3 with TRBJ2-3; TRBD2 agrees at 10 bases. CDR3 nucleotides: TGTGCCATCAGTGAGGGACTAGCGGAGAGCACAGATACGCAGTATTTT. Translated: CAISEGLAESTDTQYF.